This T cell receptor beta chain was sequenced during a study of cytomegalovirus exposure and HLA in healthy donors. Notes on the study in general: Overall, approximately 180 TCR beta chains were annotated as cytomegalovirus-associated. Reported performance of the classifier showed diagnosis of cytomegalovirus status with high specificity and sensitivity. In the roughly 120 validation repertoires, a later analysis found that first-cohort TCR clusters tended to co-occur. Rare TCR sequences predominated, though certain public TCRs were found in many donors.

TCRdb's table, derived via immunoSEQ multiplex PCR, lists solely in-frame clones and lacks some. The data hold some 310,000 clones, with roughly 90% observed a single time. J gave up 0 bases and V 0 bases, and 0 bases lay outside the gene matches. The CDR3 is 15 residues long. Looked up from germline, CDR1 is MGHRA and CDR2 is YSYEKL. This clone was seen a handful of times. The antigen is undetermined. The chain employs TRBV4-1 and TRBJ2-7; 9 bases are a match to TRBD2. The source is a man aged 30 to 45 in good health and CMV-seronegative. The sequenced sample was PBMCs. The chain's CDR3 is CASSQDSGGSYEQYF. The DNA of the CDR3 is TGCGCCAGCAGCCAAGATAGCGGGGGCTCCTACGAGCAGTACTTC.